These 4 T cell receptor beta chains were all obtained from the same sample, sequenced in a study of naive and memory T cell subsets. What these receptors recognize is not known. General study results and limits: A few larger clonotypes appeared in naive repertoires, especially CD8, possibly memory cells re-expressing CD45RA.

Both TRBC1 and TRBC2 were covered by a beta constant-region primer of two equimolar oligonucleotides. Ligated cDNA was amplified by four rounds of PCR with nested alpha and beta constant-region primers and SP2. TCRdb ran MiXCR on the UMI-ligation and nested PCR reads and lists one entry per CDR3 protein. The sample lists roughly 100,000 distinct CDR3 sequences, more than 14% occurring once. Input material: naive CD8+ T cells from blood. The receptors derive from a human donor in good health.

The chain carries TRBV2 and TRBJ2-7, with TRBD1 identical over 8 bases. The CDR3 has 14 amino acids. Unmatched junction bases numbered 7, after V lost 6 bases and J lost 3 bases. The V gene's germline CDR1 is SNHLY and CDR2 FYNNEI. Here the CDR3 reads CASSERTGYYEQYF. The DNA for the CDR3 is TGTGCCAGCAGCGAGAGGACAGGGTACTACGAGCAGTACTTC. Supplemented by reference TRBV2 and TRBJ2-7, the full variable domain reads EPEVTQTPSHQVTQMGQEVILRCVPISNHLYFYWYRQILGQKVEFLVSFYNNEISEKSEIFDDQFSVERPDGSNFTLKIRSTKLEDSAMYFCASSERTGYYEQYFGPGTRLTVT.

The V and J genes are TRBV6-2 or TRBV6-3 and TRBJ2-1, with no clear D. The CDR3 contains 14 residues. CDR1 and CDR2 from the germline V gene are MNHEY and SVGEGT. V lost 5 bases and J lost 7, with 15 bases in between. The CDR3 is CASSLLWDGNEQFF. Here the CDR3 DNA reads TGTGCCAGCAGTCTTCTATGGGATGGAAATGAGCAGTTCTTC.

In its sample, this clonotype was seen many times. CDR3 residues: CASSATRTSIFDEQFF. DNA for the CDR3: TGTGCCAGTAGTGCGACTCGGACTAGCATCTTCGATGAGCAGTTCTTC. The genes are TRBV19 and TRBJ2-1, with 8 nucleotides matching TRBD2. This CDR3 region has 16 residues. J was trimmed by 8 bases and V by 5 bases; bases with no gene match: 14. Germline lookup yields CDR1 LNHDA and CDR2 SQIVND (reference sequence).

This clonotype was picked up one time. The V and J genes are TRBV4-3 and TRBJ2-5; 8 bases agree with TRBD1. J was trimmed by 2 bases and V by 4 bases; bases with no gene match: 9. The germline CDR1 and CDR2 sequences are LGHNA and YSLEER. This CDR3 region has 16 residues. CDR3 DNA sequence: TGCGCCAGCAGCCTAGGACAGGGTCGTGATCAAGAGACCCAGTACTTC. Protein sequence: CASSLGQGRDQETQYF.